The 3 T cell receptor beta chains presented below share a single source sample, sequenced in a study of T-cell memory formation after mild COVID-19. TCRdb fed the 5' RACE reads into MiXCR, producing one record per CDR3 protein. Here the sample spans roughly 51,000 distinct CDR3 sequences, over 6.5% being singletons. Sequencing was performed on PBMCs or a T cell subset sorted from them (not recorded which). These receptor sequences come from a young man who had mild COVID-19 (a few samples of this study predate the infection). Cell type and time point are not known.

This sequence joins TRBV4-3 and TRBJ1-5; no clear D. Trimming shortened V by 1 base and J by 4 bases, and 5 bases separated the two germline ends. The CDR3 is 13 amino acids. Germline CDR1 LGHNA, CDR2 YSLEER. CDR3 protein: CASSQGPNQPQHF. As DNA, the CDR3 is TGCGCCAGCAGCCAAGGCCCGAATCAGCCCCAGCATTTT.

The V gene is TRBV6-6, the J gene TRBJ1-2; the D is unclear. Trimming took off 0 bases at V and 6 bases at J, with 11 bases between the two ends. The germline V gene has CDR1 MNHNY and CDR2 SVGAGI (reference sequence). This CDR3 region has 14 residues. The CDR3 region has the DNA TGTGCCAGCAGTTACTCGAATGGTGGGCATGGCTACACCTTC. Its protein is CASSYSNGGHGYTF.

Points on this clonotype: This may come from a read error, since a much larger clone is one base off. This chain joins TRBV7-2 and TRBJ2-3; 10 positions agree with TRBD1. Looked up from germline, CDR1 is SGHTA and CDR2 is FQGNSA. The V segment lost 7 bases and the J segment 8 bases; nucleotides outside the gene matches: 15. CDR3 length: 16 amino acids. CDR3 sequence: CASTTLTGTGESTQYF. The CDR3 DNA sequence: TGTGCCAGCACCACCCTAACCGGGACAGGGGAGTCTACGCAGTATTTT. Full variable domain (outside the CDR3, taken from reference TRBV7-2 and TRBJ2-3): GAGVSQSPSNKVTEKGKDVELRCDPISGHTALYWYRQSLGQGLEFLIYFQGNSAPDKSGLPSDRFSAERTGGSVSTLTIQRTQQEDSAVYLCASTTLTGTGESTQYFGPGTRLTVL.